What follows describes a single T cell receptor (beta chain). Its antigen is still unknown. The V gene lost 5 bases and the J gene lost 5 bases, with 12 bases spanning the gap. Germline assignment: CDR1 SGHAT and CDR2 FQNNGV. The CDR3 consists of 13 residues. The entry originates in a study of cytomegalovirus exposure and HLA in healthy donors. General study results and limits: As a later analysis showed, a missense DCLRE1C variant was linked to trimming of TCR beta V- and J-genes.

It was with 60 Vbeta and 13 Jbeta primers that the PCR ran. The repertoire was sequenced with immunoSEQ multiplex PCR; TCRdb's copy has only in-frame clones and lacks some. The ten top clones account for approximately 1.5%, within a sample of 150,000 or so clones. Sequenced: PBMCs. V is TRBV11-2 and J is TRBJ2-5, with TRBD2 as a possible D gene (6 bases). The TCR sequence derives from a woman between 45 and 60 years old in good health and CMV-seronegative. The CDR3 sequence is CASSPGLLETQYF. DNA of the CDR3: TGTGCCAGCAGCCCGGGACTGTTGGAGACCCAGTACTTC.